What follows describes a single TCR beta chain. Its antigen is unknown. V was cut by 3 bases and J by 2 bases, with 14 bases left in between. The CDR3 consists of 16 residues. Germline V lookup: CDR1 LNHDA, CDR2 SQIVND (reference sequence). Terminally differentiated effector memory CD45RA+ cells were excluded by CCR7 positive selection of CD45RO-negative cells. Each PCR replicate from the sorted subsets contained 200 to 250 ng DNA, which is about 30,000 T cell genomes. TCRdb's copy holds only in-frame clones and misses some; the assay was immunoSEQ multiplex PCR. The sample lists about 590,000 clones, nearly 97% occurring once. This record comes from a study of shared clonotypes between healthy human individuals. Overall study results and limits: Across subsets, estimated richness was generally greater for naive than for memory populations.

The chain joins TRBV19 to TRBJ1-5; D perhaps matches TRBD1 (6 bases). The sequence derives from a woman aged 25 to 45 in good health. Specimen: naive CD8+ T cells sorted from blood. The CDR3 reads CASSISGGLRNQPQHF. The DNA for the CDR3 is TGTGCCAGTAGTATTTCCGGGGGGCTTCGCAATCAGCCCCAGCATTTT.